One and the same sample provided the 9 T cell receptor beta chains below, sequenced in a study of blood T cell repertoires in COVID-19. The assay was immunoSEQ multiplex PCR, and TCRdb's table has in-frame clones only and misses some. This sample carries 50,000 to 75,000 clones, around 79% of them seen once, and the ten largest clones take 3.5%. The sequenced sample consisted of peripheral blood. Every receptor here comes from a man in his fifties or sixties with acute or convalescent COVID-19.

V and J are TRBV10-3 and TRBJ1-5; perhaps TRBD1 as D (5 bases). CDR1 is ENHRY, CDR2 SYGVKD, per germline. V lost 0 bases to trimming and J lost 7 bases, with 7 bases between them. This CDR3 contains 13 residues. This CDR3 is CAISESKGQPQHF. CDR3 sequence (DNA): TGTGCCATCAGTGAGTCCAAGGGGCAGCCCCAGCATTTT.

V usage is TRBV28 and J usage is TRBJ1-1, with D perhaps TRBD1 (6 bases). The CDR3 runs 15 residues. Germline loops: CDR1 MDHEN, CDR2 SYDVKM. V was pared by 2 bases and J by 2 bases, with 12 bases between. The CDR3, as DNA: TGTGCCAGCAGTTTAACAGGGTCTGTCAACACTGAAGCTTTCTTT. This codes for CASSLTGSVNTEAFF.

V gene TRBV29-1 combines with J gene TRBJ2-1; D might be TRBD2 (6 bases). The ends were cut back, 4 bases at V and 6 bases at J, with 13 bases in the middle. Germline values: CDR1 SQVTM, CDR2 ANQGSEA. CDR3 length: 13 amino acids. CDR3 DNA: TGCAGCGTTGGGGGGGAAGGCGGCAATGAGCAGTTCTTC. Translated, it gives CSVGGEGGNEQFF.

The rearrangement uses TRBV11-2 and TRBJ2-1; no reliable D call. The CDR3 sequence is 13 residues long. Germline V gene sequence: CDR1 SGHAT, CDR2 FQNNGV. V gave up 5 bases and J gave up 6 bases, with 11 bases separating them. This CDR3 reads CASSVPTLNEQFF. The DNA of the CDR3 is TGTGCCAGCAGCGTTCCAACTCTCAATGAGCAGTTCTTC.

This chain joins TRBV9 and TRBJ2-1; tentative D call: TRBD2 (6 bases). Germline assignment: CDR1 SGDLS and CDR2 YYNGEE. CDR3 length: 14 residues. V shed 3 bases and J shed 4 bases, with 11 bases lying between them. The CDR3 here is CASSAGVRYNEQFF. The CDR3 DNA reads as TGTGCCAGCAGCGCGGGGGTAAGGTACAATGAGCAGTTCTTC.

In DNA form, the CDR3 reads TGCGCCAGCAGCCGGACAGATGGTGAAGCTTTCTTT. It translates to CASSRTDGEAFF. The genes are TRBV4-1 and TRBJ1-1; the D gene is possibly TRBD1 (6 bases). The V gene lost 4 bases and the J gene lost 7 bases, with 10 bases spanning the gap. The CDR3 runs 12 residues. CDR1 is MGHRA, CDR2 YSYEKL, per germline.

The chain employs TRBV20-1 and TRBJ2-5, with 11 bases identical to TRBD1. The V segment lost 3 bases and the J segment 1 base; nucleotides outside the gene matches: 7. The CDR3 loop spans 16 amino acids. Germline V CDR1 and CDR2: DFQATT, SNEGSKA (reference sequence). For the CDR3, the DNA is TGCAGTGCTAGTCCCATTGGACAGGGGGCCCAAGAGACCCAGTACTTC. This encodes CSASPIGQGAQETQYF.

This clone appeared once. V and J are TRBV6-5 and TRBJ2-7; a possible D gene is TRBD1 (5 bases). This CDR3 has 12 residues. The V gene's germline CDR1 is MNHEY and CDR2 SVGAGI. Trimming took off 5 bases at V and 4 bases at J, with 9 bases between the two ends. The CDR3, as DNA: TGTGCCAGCAGTCAGGGATTGTACGAGCAGTACTTC. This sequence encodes CASSQGLYEQYF.

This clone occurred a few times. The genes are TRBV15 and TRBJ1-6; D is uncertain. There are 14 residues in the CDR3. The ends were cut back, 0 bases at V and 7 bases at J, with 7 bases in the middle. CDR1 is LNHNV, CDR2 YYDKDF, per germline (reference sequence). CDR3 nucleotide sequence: TGTGCCACCAGCAGAGACCCTAGGAATTCACCCCTCCACTTT. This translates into CATSRDPRNSPLHF. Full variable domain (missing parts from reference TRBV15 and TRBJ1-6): DAMVIQNPRYQVTQFGKPVTLSCSQTLNHNVMYWYQQKSSQAPKLLFHYYDKDFNNEADTPDNFQSRRPNTSFCFLDIRSPGLGDTAMYLCATSRDPRNSPLHFGNGTRLTVT.